This entry lists 3 T cell receptor beta chains sequenced from one sample in a study of PD-1 blockade in classical Hodgkin lymphoma. Here immunoSEQ multiplex PCR was the method, and the copy in TCRdb shows in-frame clones only, minus some. The data contain some 38,000 clones, approximately 82% of them singletons. Every one of the patients relapsed after autologous stem cell transplantation (brentuximab vedotin exposure was variable). Source: peripheral blood mononuclear cells (PBMCs), taken before the second cycle of nivolumab. These receptors came from a human donor with classical Hodgkin lymphoma.

This clone was recorded only once. The rearrangement links TRBV9 to TRBJ2-3; no firm D call. Germline V lookup: CDR1 SGDLS, CDR2 YYNGEE. This CDR3 contains 15 residues. Trimming took off 0 bases at V and 1 base at J, with 9 bases between the two ends. This CDR3 is CASSVVGTRTDTQYF. The CDR3 bases are TGTGCCAGCAGCGTAGTGGGAACCCGCACAGATACGCAGTATTTT.

The chain has TRBV11-2 and TRBJ1-1, with 7 bases that match TRBD1. There are 15 residues in the CDR3. The germline CDR1 and CDR2 sequences are SGHAT and FQNNGV. Trimming took 0 bases from V and 1 from J; bases not matched to a gene: 2. Here the CDR3 DNA reads TGTGCCAGCAGCTTAGAATGGACAGGGAACACTGAAGCTTTCTTT. Protein: CASSLEWTGNTEAFF.

V and J are TRBV27 and TRBJ2-1; 9 bases align to TRBD2. The CDR3 spans 14 residues. Unmatched junction bases numbered 0, after V lost 6 bases and J lost 0 bases. Germline CDR1 MNHEY, CDR2 SMNVEV (reference sequence). This CDR3 reads CASRRGGSYNEQFF. The CDR3 nucleotides read TGTGCCAGCAGGCGGGGGGGCTCCTACAATGAGCAGTTCTTC.